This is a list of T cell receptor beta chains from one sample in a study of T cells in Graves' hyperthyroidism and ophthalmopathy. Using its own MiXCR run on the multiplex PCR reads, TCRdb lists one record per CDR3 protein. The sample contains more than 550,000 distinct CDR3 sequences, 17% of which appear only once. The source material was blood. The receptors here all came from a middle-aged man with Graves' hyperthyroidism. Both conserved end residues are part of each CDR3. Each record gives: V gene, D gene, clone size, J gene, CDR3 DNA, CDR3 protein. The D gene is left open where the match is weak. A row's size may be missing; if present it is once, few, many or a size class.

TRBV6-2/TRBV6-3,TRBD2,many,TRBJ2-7,TGTGCCAGCACTGGACTAGCGGGGGCGTACGAGCAGTACTTC,CASTGLAGAYEQYF
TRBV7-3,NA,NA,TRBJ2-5,TGTGCCAGCAGCTTTAGCATTCAAGAGACCCAGTACTTC,CASSFSIQETQYF
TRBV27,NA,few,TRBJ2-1,TGTGCCAGCAGTTTCCTGGGGATTACCTACAATGAGCAGTTCTTC,CASSFLGITYNEQFF
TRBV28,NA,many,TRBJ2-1,TGTGCCATCGCGACCGGGACATCTCTCTACAATGAGCAGTTCTTC,CAIATGTSLYNEQFF
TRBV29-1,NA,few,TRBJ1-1,TGCAGCGTTGAGACTGTTGCTGAAGCTTTCTTT,CSVETVAEAFF
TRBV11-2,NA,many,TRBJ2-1,TGTGCCAGCAGCTTAGATCACTGGACCTACTACAATGAGCAGTTCTTC,CASSLDHWTYYNEQFF
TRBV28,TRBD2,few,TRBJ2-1,TGTGCCAGGGATAGCGGGAGCTCCTACAATGAGCAGTTCTTC,CARDSGSSYNEQFF
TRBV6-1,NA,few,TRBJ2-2,TGTGCCAGCAACATCCGGCAGGGGAACACCGGGGAGCTGTTTTTT,CASNIRQGNTGELFF
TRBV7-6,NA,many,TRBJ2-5,TGTGCCAGCAGCTTTACAGGTGCCCGGGGGACCCAGTACTTC,CASSFTGARGTQYF
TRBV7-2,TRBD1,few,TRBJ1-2,TGTGCCAGCAGCAGAAGCTCAGGGGGCGGATATGGCTACACCTTC,CASSRSSGGGYGYTF